This passage covers 26 T cell receptor beta chains from one sample sequenced in a study of blood T cell repertoires in COVID-19. TCRdb keeps only in-frame clones here, not all; method: immunoSEQ multiplex PCR. The sample yields about 400,000 clones, more than 80% seen once. Material for sequencing was peripheral blood. The receptors derive from a man aged 40-49 years with acute or convalescent COVID-19.

The chain recombines TRBV27 with TRBJ1-2; the D gene is possibly TRBD1 (5 bases). Germline CDR1 reads MNHEY; CDR2 reads SMNVEV (reference sequence). Trimming pared 4 bases from V and 5 bases from J, leaving 17 bases between. The CDR3 is 15 amino acids. The CDR3 DNA reads TGTGCCAGCAGTTCCGGACGGCCGGGGACTTATGGCTACACCTTC. Encoded protein: CASSSGRPGTYGYTF.

V gene TRBV14 combines with J gene TRBJ1-2; D is undetermined. With 4 bases removed from V and 8 bases from J, the gap between germline ends came to 14 bases. CDR3 length: 13 amino acids. CDR1 and CDR2 (germline): SGHDN, FVKESK. For the CDR3, the DNA is TGTGCCAGCAGCCCCTCTCGGGAATCCGGCTACACCTTC. Encoded protein: CASSPSRESGYTF.

The V gene is TRBV11-2, the J gene TRBJ2-2; possibly TRBD2 for D (6 bases). The CDR3 sequence is 16 residues long. The germline CDR1 and CDR2 sequences are SGHAT and FQNNGV. V was pared by 1 base and J by 0 bases, with 9 bases between. CDR3 sequence: CASSLVGGTNTGELFF. CDR3 in DNA: TGTGCCAGCAGCTTAGTTGGCGGGACGAACACCGGGGAGCTGTTTTTT.

The gene calls are TRBV19 and TRBJ2-1; 8 bases fit TRBD2. The CDR3 covers 19 residues. In germline, CDR1 is LNHDA, CDR2 SQIVND (reference sequence). Trimming cost V 3 bases and J 0 bases; bases outside gene matches: 13. The CDR3 loop reads CASSILGSGTQNSYNEQFF. In DNA, the CDR3 is TGTGCCAGTAGTATTTTGGGTAGCGGGACCCAAAACTCCTACAATGAGCAGTTCTTC.

CDR3 in DNA: TGCGCCAGCAGCACCGGACAGGAGTTCTACAATGAGCAGTTCTTC. This codes for CASSTGQEFYNEQFF. The chain has TRBV5-1 and TRBJ2-1; 7 positions match TRBD1. The V gene end was trimmed by 4 bases and the J gene end by 3 bases; junction bases not matched to a gene: 7. Germline assignment: CDR1 SGHRS and CDR2 YFSETQ. The CDR3 length is 15 residues. The full variable domain, rest sourced from reference TRBV5-1 and TRBJ2-1, is KAGVTQTPRYLIKTRGQQVTLSCSPISGHRSVSWYQQTPGQGLQFLFEYFSETQRNKGNFPGRFSGRQFSNSRSEMNVSTLELGDSALYLCASSTGQEFYNEQFFGPGTRLTVL.

V and J are TRBV7-2 and TRBJ2-1; 12 bases map to TRBD2. This CDR3 is built from 14 residues. The trim removed 6 bases at V and 4 bases at J, leaving 1 base unmatched. Germline V gene sequence: CDR1 SGHTA, CDR2 FQGNSA. The chain's CDR3 is CASRLAGGYNEQFF. The DNA for the CDR3 is TGTGCCAGCAGACTAGCGGGGGGATACAATGAGCAGTTCTTC.

The chain combines TRBV4-3 with TRBJ1-2, with 8 bases lining up with TRBD1. The V and J ends lost 0 bases and 3 bases, in that order; junction bases with no gene match: 9. The germline gives CDR1 LGHNA, CDR2 YSLEER. The CDR3 extends over 17 amino acids. The DNA of the CDR3 is TGCGCCAGCAGCCAAGATAGGCAGGGGGCGACGGACTATGGCTACACCTTC. Translating gives CASSQDRQGATDYGYTF.

This clone has just one count. The chain joins TRBV27 to TRBJ2-1, with 7 bases aligning to TRBD1. Trimming at V came to 3 bases and at J to 7 bases, leaving 3 bases not matched to a gene. The V gene's germline CDR1 is MNHEY and CDR2 SMNVEV (reference sequence). The CDR3 is 13 residues long. The CDR3 DNA is TGTGCCAGCAGTTTCACCAGGGGGAATGAGCAGTTCTTC. It specifies CASSFTRGNEQFF.

This clone was counted between two and nine times. This chain joins TRBV7-2 and TRBJ1-2, with 7 bases that match TRBD1. V lost 5 bases to trimming and J lost 4 bases; unmatched junction nucleotides: 10. The CDR3 is 15 residues long. Germline V CDR1 and CDR2: SGHTA, FQGNSA. The CDR3 DNA follows: TGTGCCAGCAGCCTGAACCAGGGGACAGTCTATGGCTACACCTTC. It encodes CASSLNQGTVYGYTF. Based on the CDR3 plus reference TRBV7-2 and TRBJ1-2, the full variable domain is GAGVSQSPSNKVTEKGKDVELRCDPISGHTALYWYRQSLGQGLEFLIYFQGNSAPDKSGLPSDRFSAERTGGSVSTLTIQRTQQEDSAVYLCASSLNQGTVYGYTFGSGTRLTVV.

The chain couples TRBV11-2 to TRBJ2-7; 10 nucleotides line up with TRBD2. Per germline, CDR1 SGHAT and CDR2 FQNNGV. This CDR3 is built from 16 residues. The V gene end was trimmed by 3 bases and the J gene end by 0 bases; junction bases not matched to a gene: 5. This chain's CDR3 is CASSLQLAGSSYEQYF. In nucleotides, the CDR3 is TGTGCCAGCAGCTTGCAACTAGCGGGAAGCTCCTACGAGCAGTACTTC.

The chain employs TRBV6-6 and TRBJ2-7, with a tentative D call TRBD2 (6 bases). The ends were cut back, 2 bases at V and 1 base at J, with 9 bases in the middle. This CDR3 is 14 amino acids long. From germline, CDR1 is MNHNY and CDR2 SVGAGI (reference sequence). CDR3 coding DNA: TGTGCCAGCAGTTACGAAGGAGGGTCCTACGAGCAGTACTTC. Translating it yields CASSYEGGSYEQYF.

The chain recombines TRBV3-1 (or the pseudogene TRBV3-2) with TRBJ2-5; 10 bases fit TRBD2. V lost 3 bases to trimming and J lost 9 bases; unmatched junction nucleotides: 10. Germline V CDR1 and CDR2: LGHDT, YNNKEL (reference sequence). This CDR3 contains 15 residues. In DNA, the CDR3 is TGTGCCAGCAGCCAGGATATAGCGGGGGGACGAGCCCAGTACTTC. It translates to CASSQDIAGGRAQYF.

The gene calls are TRBV11-3 and TRBJ1-6, with TRBD1 identical over 7 bases. Germline CDR1 reads SGHNT; CDR2 reads YENEEA. Trimming cost V 5 bases and J 6 bases; bases outside gene matches: 7. This CDR3 has 15 amino acids. This chain's CDR3 is CASSPGTASNSPLHF. In nucleotides, the CDR3 is TGTGCCAGCAGCCCCGGGACAGCCTCTAATTCACCCCTCCACTTT. Together with reference TRBV11-3 and TRBJ1-6, the CDR3 gives the full variable domain: EAGVVQSPRYKIIEKKQPVAFWCNPISGHNTLYWYLQNLGQGPELLIRYENEEAVDDSQLPKDRFSAERLKGVDSTLKIQPAELGDSAVYLCASSPGTASNSPLHFGNGTRLTVT.

V gene TRBV28 combines with J gene TRBJ1-5; the match to TRBD1 covers 7 bases. The germline gives CDR1 MDHEN, CDR2 SYDVKM. V was clipped by 3 bases and J by 5 bases; unmatched bases: 4. The CDR3 sequence is 14 residues long. This chain's CDR3 is CASSLRQGHQPQHF. The CDR3 DNA is TGTGCCAGCAGTTTGCGACAGGGACATCAGCCCCAGCATTTT.

The genes are TRBV19 and TRBJ1-2, with 9 bases lining up with TRBD1. J lost 10 bases, V lost 5 bases, and 8 bases had no gene match. This CDR3 is 13 amino acids long. Germline loops: CDR1 LNHDA, CDR2 SQIVND (reference sequence). The CDR3 is CASSPLRTGDYTF. The CDR3 DNA is TGTGCCAGTAGTCCCCTAAGGACAGGGGACTACACCTTC.

The rearrangement links TRBV5-6 to TRBJ2-4; 12 bases match TRBD2. The CDR3 runs 17 residues. J gave up 8 bases and V 4 bases, and 13 bases lay outside the gene matches. Germline loops: CDR1 SGHDT, CDR2 YYEEEE. The CDR3 reads CASSLTTTSGGSDIQYF. DNA for the CDR3: TGTGCCAGCAGCCTGACAACGACTAGCGGGGGTTCTGACATTCAGTACTTC.

The rearrangement joins TRBV9 to TRBJ2-7; tentative D call: TRBD2 (6 bases). The V gene's germline CDR1 is SGDLS and CDR2 YYNGEE. V lost 4 bases and J 2 bases, leaving 16 bases between the germline ends. The length of the CDR3 is 15 residues. The CDR3 here is CASSPRPGGTYEQYF. The DNA for the CDR3 is TGTGCCAGCAGCCCCCGCCCAGGCGGGACCTACGAGCAGTACTTC.

This chain links TRBV4-2 with TRBJ2-3, with 8 bases that match TRBD2. Germline values: CDR1 LGHNA, CDR2 YNFKEQ. Trimming removed 0 bases from V and 1 base from J; junction bases left unmatched: 9. CDR3 size: 18 residues. For the CDR3, the DNA is TGTGCCAGCAGCCAAGAGGTGCTTAGTAGCGGGGGCACAGATACGCAGTATTTT. Translated, it gives CASSQEVLSSGGTDTQYF.

The rearrangement uses TRBV19 and TRBJ2-1; D uncertain. The V gene's germline CDR1 is LNHDA and CDR2 SQIVND (reference sequence). This CDR3 has 15 amino acids. Trimming shortened V by 0 bases and J by 5 bases, and 11 bases separated the two germline ends. This CDR3 reads CASSIERELDNEQFF. The CDR3 nucleotides read TGTGCCAGTAGTATAGAACGCGAGCTTGACAATGAGCAGTTCTTC.

This chain links TRBV5-5 with TRBJ1-2, with 10 positions matching TRBD1. The CDR3 is 13 residues long. In germline, CDR1 is SGHKS, CDR2 YYEKEE (reference sequence). The V gene end was trimmed by 5 bases and the J gene end by 7 bases; junction bases not matched to a gene: 5. The CDR3 spells CASRTGGGGGYTF. CDR3 nucleotides: TGTGCCAGCAGGACAGGGGGCGGAGGTGGCTACACCTTC.

The CDR3: CASSLRNTGYTF. CDR3 nucleotides: TGTGCCAGCAGCTTACGTAACACTGGCTACACCTTC. The chain is built from TRBV11-2 and TRBJ1-2; no reliable D call. Trimming took off 2 bases at V and 7 bases at J, with 8 bases between the two ends. Germline V CDR1 and CDR2: SGHAT, FQNNGV. The CDR3 is 12 residues long.

The V and J genes are TRBV7-9 and TRBJ2-1; 8 bases fit TRBD2. The CDR3 runs 13 residues. With 5 bases clipped from V and 4 bases from J, the junction kept 1 base outside the gene matches. The germline V gene has CDR1 SEHNR and CDR2 FQNEAQ (reference sequence). CDR3 in amino acids: CASSPGGYNEQFF. The CDR3 DNA reads as TGTGCCAGCAGCCCGGGAGGGTACAATGAGCAGTTCTTC.

J is TRBJ2-1 and V is TRBV7-3; 8 bases agree with TRBD1. This CDR3 is 15 amino acids long. With 5 bases clipped from V and 5 bases from J, the junction kept 8 bases outside the gene matches. CDR1 is SGHTA and CDR2 is FQGTGA in the germline V gene. CDR3 DNA: TGTGCCAGCAGCCCCGCGGGACAGGCCGACAATGAGCAGTTCTTC. Amino acids: CASSPAGQADNEQFF.

The CDR3 nucleotides read TGTGCCAGCAGTGACTCGTTGCGGGGGGCTGGTCATACGCAGTATTTT. The encoded protein is CASSDSLRGAGHTQYF. This rearrangement joins TRBV6-4 to TRBJ2-3; 8 nucleotides agree with TRBD2. Germline V gene lookup returns CDR1 MRHNA and CDR2 SNTAGT. The CDR3 has 16 residues. V shed 0 bases and J 7 bases; nucleotides not matched to a gene: 9.

CDR3 region: CASSAPGLAGGRHPPEQYF. The DNA for the CDR3 is TGTGCCAGCAGTGCCCCCGGACTAGCGGGAGGGAGGCATCCCCCCGAGCAGTACTTC. The chain employs TRBV6-2 or TRBV6-3 and TRBJ2-7; the match to TRBD2 covers 15 bases. Looked up from germline, CDR1 is MNHEY and CDR2 is SVGEGT. The V and J ends lost 5 bases and 6 bases, in that order; junction bases with no gene match: 17. The CDR3 has 19 residues.

This clone was recorded once. The chain recombines TRBV7-9 with TRBJ2-6; possible D gene TRBD1, 5 bases. This CDR3 region has 15 residues. Germline V CDR1 and CDR2: SEHNR, FQNEAQ (reference sequence). The V gene lost 5 bases and the J gene lost 0 bases, with 8 bases spanning the gap. CDR3: CASSRDSSGANVLTF. The CDR3 region has the DNA TGTGCCAGCAGCCGAGACAGCTCTGGGGCCAACGTCCTGACTTTC.